The present TCR beta chain was sequenced within a study of blood T cell repertoires in COVID-19. Study background: Sites across the United States, Italy and Spain contributed samples from acute and convalescent COVID-19. T cells, B-cell-depleted T cells, or PBMCs supplied cDNA or gDNA.

CDR1 is LGHDT and CDR2 is YNNKEL in the germline V gene (reference sequence). V shed 7 bases, J shed 1 base, and the junction held 4 bases outside the gene matches. The CDR3 contains 13 residues. The repertoire was sequenced with immunoSEQ multiplex PCR; TCRdb's copy has only in-frame clones and lacks some. The sample yields some 260,000 clones, roughly 80% seen once. The receptor's source is a man older than 75 with acute or convalescent COVID-19. Sequencing used peripheral blood. The V call is TRBV3-1 (or the pseudogene TRBV3-2), the J call TRBJ2-7; 7 nucleotides match TRBD2. This CDR3 reads CASKWEGSYEQYF. The CDR3 DNA sequence: TGTGCCAGCAAATGGGAGGGGTCCTACGAGCAGTACTTC.